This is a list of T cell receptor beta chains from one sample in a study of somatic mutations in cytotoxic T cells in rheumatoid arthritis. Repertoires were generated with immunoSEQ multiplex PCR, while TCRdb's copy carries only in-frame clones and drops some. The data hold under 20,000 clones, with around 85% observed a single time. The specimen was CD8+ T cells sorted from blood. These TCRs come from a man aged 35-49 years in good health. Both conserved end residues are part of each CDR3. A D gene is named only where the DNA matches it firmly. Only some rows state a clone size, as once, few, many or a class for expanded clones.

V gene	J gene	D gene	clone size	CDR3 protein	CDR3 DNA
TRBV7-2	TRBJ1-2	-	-	CASSFGEDYGYTF	TGTGCCAGCAGCTTTGGGGAAGATTATGGCTACACCTTC
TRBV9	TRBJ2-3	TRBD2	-	CASSVGLADYTDTQYF	TGTGCCAGCAGCGTAGGACTAGCGGACTACACAGATACGCAGTATTTT
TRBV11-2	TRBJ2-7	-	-	CASSLGQGYYEQYF	TGTGCCAGCAGCTTAGGGCAGGGGTACTACGAGCAGTACTTC
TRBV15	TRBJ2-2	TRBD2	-	CATSLLGGGLAGVYTGELFF	TGTGCCACCAGCCTGCTAGGGGGCGGGCTAGCGGGAGTATACACCGGGGAGCTGTTTTTT
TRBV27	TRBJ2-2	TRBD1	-	CASTHGTGFPGELFF	TGTGCCAGCACCCACGGGACAGGTTTCCCCGGGGAGCTGTTTTTT
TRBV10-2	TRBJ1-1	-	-	CASSLLPGPLEGNTEAFF	TGCGCCAGCAGCTTACTTCCGGGGCCCCTAGAGGGTAACACTGAAGCTTTCTTT
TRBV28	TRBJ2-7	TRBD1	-	CASSSLRTGPREQYF	TGTGCCAGCAGTTCTCTGCGGACAGGGCCGAGGGAGCAGTACTTC
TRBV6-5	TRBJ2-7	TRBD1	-	CASSPTGGEQYF	TGTGCCAGCAGCCCGACAGGGGGAGAGCAGTACTTC
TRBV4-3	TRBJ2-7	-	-	CASSQGQQNSYEQYF	TGCGCCAGCAGCCAAGGACAGCAGAACTCCTACGAGCAGTACTTC
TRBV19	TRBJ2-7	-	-	CASSSKGGSAYEQYF	TGTGCCAGTAGTTCAAAGGGGGGGAGCGCCTACGAGCAGTACTTC
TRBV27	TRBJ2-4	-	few	CASSFRFNAQYF	TGTGCCAGCAGTTTCAGGTTTAATGCGCAGTACTTC
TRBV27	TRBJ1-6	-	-	CASSLSAGLEAPLHF	TGTGCCAGCAGTTTATCCGCCGGCCTGGAGGCACCCCTCCACTTT
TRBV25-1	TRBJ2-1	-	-	CASSSLVYNEQFF	TGTGCCAGCAGCTCTCTAGTCTACAATGAGCAGTTCTTC
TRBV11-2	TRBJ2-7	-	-	CASSLEDRWGDEQYF	TGTGCCAGCAGCTTAGAGGACAGGTGGGGGGACGAGCAGTACTTC
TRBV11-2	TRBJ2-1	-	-	CASREEYSYNEQFF	TGTGCCAGCAGGGAAGAGTATTCCTACAATGAGCAGTTCTTC
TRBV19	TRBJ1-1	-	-	CASKQGMSPPFEAFF	TGTGCCAGCAAGCAGGGTATGTCCCCTCCGTTTGAAGCTTTCTTT
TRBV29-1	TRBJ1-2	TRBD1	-	CSVDRGRDYGYTF	TGCAGCGTTGACAGGGGGCGCGACTACGGCTACACCTTC